The present entry profiles one T cell receptor (beta chain) with its context. The specificity of this receptor is unknown. No base qualities exist here, and no much larger clone lies one base off it. Using the deep immunoSEQ assay, multiplex PCR amplified TCR CDR3 regions from genomic DNA. Extracted genomic DNA from each cell subset was spread evenly across all wells of several immunoSEQ 96-well plates, with each plate serving as a replicate. Each replicate PCR for sorted subsets received around 0.2 ug genomic DNA, equal to about 30,000 T cell genomes. The purified libraries were quantified using a Qubit 3.0 fluorometer, sized with a Bioanalyzer 2100, and then quantified again using the KAPA Library Quantification kit. Every immunoSEQ 96-well plate was sequenced on a dedicated single-read 150-cycle Illumina NextSeq 550 flow cell. The published analysis was carried out like this. Because the immunoSEQ output held only junctional sequences and lacked quality scores, the filtering could not match the filtering applied to full-length reads. Sequences were annotated with PyIR, a Python wrapper for IgBLAST v1.9, using IMGT germline references to assign V/J genes and CDR3. Reads were filtered out if the reads had weak V/J assignments (E-value above 1e-6), no CDR3, stop codons, out-of-frame junctions, or ambiguous translated residues. A V3J clonotype was defined by an identical inferred V gene, J gene, and CDR3 amino acid sequence. Percentage overlap between repertoires was calculated by dividing the number of shared unique clonotypes by the size of the smaller repertoire. Three approaches were used to assess repertoire richness: RTK rarefaction, the Chao1 estimator, and Recon v2.1 estimates of unobserved clonotypes. Generation probabilities for all TCRbeta clonotypes obtained by the gDNA method from several donors were computed using OLGA. TCRdb re-hosts the immuneACCESS table, in-frame sequences only. Its copies lack some clones; in the studies checked, an unresolved V gene accounts for under half of them, and the cause for the rest is not known. V, J and clone size reflect that table, while D and trimming were determined from the DNA. This sample holds about 1 million clones; 65% to 75% were observed only once. Approximately 1.5% of the sample lies in the top ten.

This sample is part of a study of shared clonotypes between healthy human individuals (dated by TCRdb to about 2020). For context, the study as a whole: The cohort included three men and a couple of women between 18 and 49 years of age. Per donor, leukapheresis produced somewhere between about 0.9 and 9.5 billion PBMCs. Libraries were prepared and TCR repertoires were sequenced by different laboratories using diverse techniques, in order to increase sequencing depth and limit assay-specific biases. For each donor, three plates each were used for CD4 naive and CD4 memory, two plates were used for CD8 naive, and one plate was used for CD8 memory. Blood TCR repertoires of several healthy adults were deeply sequenced to estimate repertoire size and the extent of clonotype sharing between individuals. What the work shows at the level of the full study, not this receptor alone: Pairwise subsampling led to the expectation that sequencing depth would affect the degree of clonotype sharing among donors. Larger estimated clonotype richness was generally found for naive subsets than for memory subsets. Sharing across several donors was observed for roughly 5% of naive CD4, under 4% of naive CD8, 2.3% of memory CD4, and about 0.39% of memory CD8 clonotypes. The small number of donors limited the genetic and exposure-history diversity represented. Sampling was restricted to blood, and TCR repertoires in tissues likely differ from the TCR repertoires found in blood. Even with the large sequencing depth, rarefaction of the sorted-subset datasets indicated that sequencing was incomplete. Compared with non-shared clonotypes, the clonotypes found in all four sorted-subset donors had higher generation probabilities.

Trimming takes 6 bases from V and 5 bases from J, and the germline ends sit 14 bases apart. Its CDR3 holds 15 amino acids, cysteine through phenylalanine. The kept DNA is CDR3 alone, 45 bases in frame from the first base. Sequences MGHRA (CDR1) and YSYEKL (CDR2) are obtained from the germline V gene. Donors were healthy HIV-negative adults with no recently reported acute infections or vaccinations. Every donor was a Caucasian adult residing in Nashville, Tennessee, USA. CD4+ T cells were enriched by magnetic negative selection, after which naive cells were positively selected on CD45RA and the negative fraction was taken as the memory subset. Blood was collected by leukapheresis, and PBMCs were isolated by Ficoll-Histopaque density gradient centrifugation and then cryopreserved in liquid nitrogen vapor phase. Purity and quantity of every magnetically sorted T cell population were checked by analytical flow cytometry. Genomic DNA was isolated from each sorted fraction and quantified by UV absorbance on a Nanodrop 2000c.

The V gene is TRBV4-1 and the J gene is TRBJ1-6; perhaps TRBD1 is the D gene, with 5 bases matching. The receptor was derived from a young man in good health. Sequencing was carried out using memory CD4+ T cells sorted from blood. The sample's cell subset or site, from its label and the paper: CD45RA-negative fraction. The DNA sequence reads TGCGCCAGCAGTTCGAGGGGACCGGATAATTCACCCCTCCACTTT. Translation gives CASSSRGPDNSPLHF.